The clone carrying this T cell receptor beta chain was detected once. Its antigen remains unknown. This specimen comes from a study of CD8 T cells in Susac syndrome. Study-wide results and limits: The Susac syndrome CD4+ T cell repertoires displayed no clonal expansion.

From blood CD8+ and CD4+ T cells, the TCR beta chain was sequenced. RNA totalling about 0.5 to 1 ug underwent reverse transcription with random hexamers. TCR beta CDR3 was amplified by immunoSEQ multiplex PCR. This amplification extended across 54 Vbeta and 13 Jbeta segments. A single record per CDR3 protein comes from TCRdb applying MiXCR to the immunoSEQ multiplex PCR reads. The sample records some 200,000 distinct CDR3 sequences, 90% to 96% being singletons. The clonotype originates from a human donor with Susac syndrome. Sequenced: CD4+ T cells from PBMCs.

Here the CDR3 reads CASSQEYEHLYEQYF. In nucleotides, the CDR3 is TGCGCCAGCAGCCAAGAGTATGAACATCTCTACGAGCAGTACTTC. The chain is built from TRBV4-1 and TRBJ2-7; D uncertain. The V end was cut by 0 bases, the J end by 3 bases, with 12 bases between. CDR1 and CDR2 (germline): MGHRA, YSYEKL. This CDR3 spans 15 amino acids.